This TCR beta chain was documented in a study of cytomegalovirus exposure and HLA in healthy donors. The method was immunoSEQ multiplex PCR; TCRdb's version includes in-frame clones alone and lacks a portion of them. The table includes about 250,000 clones, 80% to 90% detected once. The validation cohort, a group of roughly 120 subjects, included the donors and was separate from the approximately 670-subject first cohort. Remarks on this clone: What it binds is unknown.

Study conclusions and caveats: The authors listed about 170 TCR beta chains as cytomegalovirus-associated. Subsequent analysis revealed that first-cohort TCR clusters tended to co-occur in the 130 or so validation repertoires. Rarity characterized most TCR sequences, yet some public TCRs appeared in many donors.

This CDR3 is built from 14 residues. Germline CDR1 MNHNS, CDR2 SASEGT. The V segment lost 5 bases and the J segment 3 bases; nucleotides outside the gene matches: 2. This sequence was found in a man between 18 and 29 years old in good health and CMV-seronegative. The chain links TRBV6-1 to TRBJ1-4, with 8 bases that match TRBD1. The specimen was PBMCs. The CDR3 DNA reads as TGTGCCAGCAGTAAGGACAGGGCTAATGAAAAACTGTTTTTT. The encoded protein is CASSKDRANEKLFF.